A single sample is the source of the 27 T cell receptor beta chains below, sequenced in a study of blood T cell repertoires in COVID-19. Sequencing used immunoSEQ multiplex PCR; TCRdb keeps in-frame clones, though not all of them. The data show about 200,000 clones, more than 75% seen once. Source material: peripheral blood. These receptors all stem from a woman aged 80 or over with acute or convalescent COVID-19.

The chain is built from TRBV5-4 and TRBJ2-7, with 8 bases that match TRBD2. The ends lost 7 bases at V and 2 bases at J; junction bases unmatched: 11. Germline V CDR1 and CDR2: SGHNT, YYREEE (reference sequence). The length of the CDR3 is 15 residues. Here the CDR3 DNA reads TGTGCCAGCCGCCTCGGGGGGGGCGAACCCTACGAGCAGTACTTC. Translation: CASRLGGGEPYEQYF. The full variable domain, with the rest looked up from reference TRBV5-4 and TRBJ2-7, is ETGVTQSPTHLIKTRGQQVTLRCSSQSGHNTVSWYQQALGQGPQFIFQYYREEENGRGNFPPRFSGLQFPNYSSELNVNALELDDSALYLCASRLGGGEPYEQYFGPGTRLTVT.

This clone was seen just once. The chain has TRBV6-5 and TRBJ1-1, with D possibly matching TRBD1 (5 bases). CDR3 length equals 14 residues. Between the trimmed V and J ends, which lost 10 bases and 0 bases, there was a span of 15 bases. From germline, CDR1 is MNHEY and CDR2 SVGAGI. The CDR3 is CATTRGSMNTEAFF. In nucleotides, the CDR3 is TGTGCCACCACACGGGGGAGTATGAACACTGAAGCTTTCTTT.

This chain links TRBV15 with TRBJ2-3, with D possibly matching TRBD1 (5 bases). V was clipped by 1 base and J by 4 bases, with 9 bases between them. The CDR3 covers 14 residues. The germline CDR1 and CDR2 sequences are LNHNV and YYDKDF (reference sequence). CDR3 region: CATSRGQGADTQYF. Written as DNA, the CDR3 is TGTGCCACCAGCAGAGGCCAGGGCGCAGATACGCAGTATTTT.

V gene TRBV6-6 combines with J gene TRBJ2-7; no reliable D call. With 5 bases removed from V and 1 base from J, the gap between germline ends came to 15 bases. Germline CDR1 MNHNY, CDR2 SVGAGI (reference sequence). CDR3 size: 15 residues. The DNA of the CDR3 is TGTGCCAGCAGTAAGCCGAACGTGTTGTCCTACGAGCAGTACTTC. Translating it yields CASSKPNVLSYEQYF.

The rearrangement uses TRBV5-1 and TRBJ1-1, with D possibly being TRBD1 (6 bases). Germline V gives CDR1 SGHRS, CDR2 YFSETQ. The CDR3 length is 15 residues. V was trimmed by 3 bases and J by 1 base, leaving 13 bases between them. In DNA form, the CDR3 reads TGCGCCAGCAGCTACCTGACAGGAGGGAACACTGAAGCTTTCTTT. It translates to CASSYLTGGNTEAFF.

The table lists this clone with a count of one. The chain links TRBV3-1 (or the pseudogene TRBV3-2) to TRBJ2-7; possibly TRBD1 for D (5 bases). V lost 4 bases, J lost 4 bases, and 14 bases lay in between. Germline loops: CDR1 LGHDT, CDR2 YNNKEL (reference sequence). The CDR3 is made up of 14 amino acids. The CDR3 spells CASSRTKRCYEQYF. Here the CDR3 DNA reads TGTGCCAGCAGCCGGACAAAGAGATGTTACGAGCAGTACTTC.

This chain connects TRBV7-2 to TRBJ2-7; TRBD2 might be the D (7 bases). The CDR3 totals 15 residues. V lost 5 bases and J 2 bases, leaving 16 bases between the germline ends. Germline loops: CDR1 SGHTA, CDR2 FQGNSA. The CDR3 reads CASSRGEGRPYEQYF. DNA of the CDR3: TGTGCCAGCAGCAGGGGGGAGGGCAGGCCCTACGAGCAGTACTTC.

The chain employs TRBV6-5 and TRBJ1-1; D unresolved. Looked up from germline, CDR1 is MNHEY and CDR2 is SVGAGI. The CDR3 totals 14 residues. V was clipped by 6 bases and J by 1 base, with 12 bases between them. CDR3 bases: TGTGCCAGCAGCCTAACTCCAGGGAACACTGAAGCTTTCTTT. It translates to CASSLTPGNTEAFF.

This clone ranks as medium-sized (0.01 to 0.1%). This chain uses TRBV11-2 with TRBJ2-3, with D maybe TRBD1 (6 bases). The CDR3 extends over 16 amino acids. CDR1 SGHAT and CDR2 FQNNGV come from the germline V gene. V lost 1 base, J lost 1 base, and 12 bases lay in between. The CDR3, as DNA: TGTGCCAGCAGCTTAGTGGGGGCAGGGGGCACAGATACGCAGTATTTT. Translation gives CASSLVGAGGTDTQYF. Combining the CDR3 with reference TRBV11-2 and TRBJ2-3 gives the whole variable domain EAGVAQSPRYKIIEKRQSVAFWCNPISGHATLYWYQQILGQGPKLLIQFQNNGVVDDSQLPKDRFSAERLKGVDSTLKIQPAKLEDSAVYLCASSLVGAGGTDTQYFGPGTRLTVL.

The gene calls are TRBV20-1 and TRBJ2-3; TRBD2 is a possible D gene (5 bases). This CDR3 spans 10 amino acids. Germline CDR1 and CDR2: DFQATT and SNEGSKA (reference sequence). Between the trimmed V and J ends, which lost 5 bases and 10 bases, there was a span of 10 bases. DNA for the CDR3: TGCAGTGCTCTCTTGGGAGCGCAGTATTTT. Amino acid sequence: CSALLGAQYF.

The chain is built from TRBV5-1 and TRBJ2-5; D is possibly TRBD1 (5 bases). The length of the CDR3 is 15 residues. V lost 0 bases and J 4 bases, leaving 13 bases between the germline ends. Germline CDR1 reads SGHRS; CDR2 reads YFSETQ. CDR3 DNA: TGCGCCAGCAGCTTGGTACCCCTTAGGGGAGAGACCCAGTACTTC. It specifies CASSLVPLRGETQYF.

The CDR3 reads CASSLFPGGFGYTF. In nucleotides, the CDR3 is TGTGCCAGCAGCTTATTCCCAGGGGGCTTTGGCTACACCTTC. V is TRBV7-2 and J is TRBJ1-2; 8 positions match TRBD1. Losses at the gene ends were 2 bases for V and 7 bases for J; bases not matched to a gene: 6. Germline V gene lookup returns CDR1 SGHTA and CDR2 FQGNSA. This CDR3 has 14 amino acids.

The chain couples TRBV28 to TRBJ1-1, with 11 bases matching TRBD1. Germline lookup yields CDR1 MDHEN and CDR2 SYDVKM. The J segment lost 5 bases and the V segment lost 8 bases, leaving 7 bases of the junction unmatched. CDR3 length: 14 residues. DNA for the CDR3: TGTGCCAGCCTCCGGGACAGGGGGTCAACTGAAGCTTTCTTT. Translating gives CASLRDRGSTEAFF.

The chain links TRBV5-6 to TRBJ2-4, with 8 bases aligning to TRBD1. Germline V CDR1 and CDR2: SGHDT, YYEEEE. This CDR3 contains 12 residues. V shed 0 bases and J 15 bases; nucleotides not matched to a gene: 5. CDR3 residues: CASSLGGQGGYF. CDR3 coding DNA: TGTGCCAGCAGCTTGGGCGGACAGGGAGGGTACTTC.

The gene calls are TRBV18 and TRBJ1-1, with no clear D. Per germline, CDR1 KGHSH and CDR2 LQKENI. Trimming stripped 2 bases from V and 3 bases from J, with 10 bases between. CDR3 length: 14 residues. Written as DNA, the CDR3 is TGTGCCAGCTCACCATCGAGCGGGGACACTGAAGCTTTCTTT. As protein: CASSPSSGDTEAFF.

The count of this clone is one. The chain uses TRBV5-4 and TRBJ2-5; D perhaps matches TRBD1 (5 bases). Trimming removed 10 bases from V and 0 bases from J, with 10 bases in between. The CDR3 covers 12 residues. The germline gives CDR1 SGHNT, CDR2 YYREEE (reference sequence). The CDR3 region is CAQGANQETQYF. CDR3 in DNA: TGTGCCCAGGGCGCAAACCAAGAGACCCAGTACTTC.

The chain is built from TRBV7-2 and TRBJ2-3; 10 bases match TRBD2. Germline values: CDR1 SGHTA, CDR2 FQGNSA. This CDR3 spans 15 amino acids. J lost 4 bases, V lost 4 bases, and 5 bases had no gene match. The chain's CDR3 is CASSYLAGAADTQYF. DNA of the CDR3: TGTGCCAGCAGCTATCTAGCGGGAGCTGCAGATACGCAGTATTTT.

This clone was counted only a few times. CDR3 residues: CASSYRQATEAFF. The CDR3 nucleotides are TGTGCCAGCAGCTACCGACAGGCCACTGAAGCTTTCTTT. V and J are TRBV5-6 and TRBJ1-1; D possibly corresponds to TRBD1 (6 bases). The CDR3 contains 13 residues. In germline, CDR1 is SGHDT, CDR2 YYEEEE. The ends were cut back, 3 bases at V and 4 bases at J, with 10 bases in the middle.

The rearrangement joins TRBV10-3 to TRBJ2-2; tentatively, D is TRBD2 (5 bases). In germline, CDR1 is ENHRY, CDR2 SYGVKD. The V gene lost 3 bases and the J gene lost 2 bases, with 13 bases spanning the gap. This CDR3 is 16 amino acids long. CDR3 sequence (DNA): TGTGCCATCAGTGAAAAGAGGACTGTCAACACCGGGGAGCTGTTTTTT. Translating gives CAISEKRTVNTGELFF.

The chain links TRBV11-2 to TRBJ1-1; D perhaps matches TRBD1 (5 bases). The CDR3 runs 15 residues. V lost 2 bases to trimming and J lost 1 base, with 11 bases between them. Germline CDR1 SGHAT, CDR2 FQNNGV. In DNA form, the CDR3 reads TGTGCCAGCAGCTTATCACCAGGGCGGAACACTGAAGCTTTCTTT. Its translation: CASSLSPGRNTEAFF.

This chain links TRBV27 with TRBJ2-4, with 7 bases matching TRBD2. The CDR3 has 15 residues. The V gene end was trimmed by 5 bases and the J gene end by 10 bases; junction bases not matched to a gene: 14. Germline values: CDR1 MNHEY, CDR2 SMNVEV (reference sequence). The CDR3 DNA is TGTGCCAGCAGTCCGGGAGGTGGGTACCGCAGGATTCAGTACTTC. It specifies CASSPGGGYRRIQYF.

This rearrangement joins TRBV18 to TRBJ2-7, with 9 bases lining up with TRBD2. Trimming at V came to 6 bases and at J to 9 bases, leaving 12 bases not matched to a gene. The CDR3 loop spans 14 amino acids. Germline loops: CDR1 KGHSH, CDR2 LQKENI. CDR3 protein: CASSPGTSQYGQYF. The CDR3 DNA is TGTGCCAGCTCTCCGGGGACTAGCCAGTATGGGCAGTACTTC.

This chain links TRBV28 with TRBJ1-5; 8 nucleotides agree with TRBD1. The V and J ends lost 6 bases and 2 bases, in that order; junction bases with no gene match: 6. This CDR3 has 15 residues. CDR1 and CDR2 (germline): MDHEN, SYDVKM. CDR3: CASRGKQGGNQPQHF. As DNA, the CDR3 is TGTGCCAGCAGGGGAAAACAGGGGGGCAATCAGCCCCAGCATTTT.

The CDR3: CATSRDYQGASETQYF. The CDR3, as DNA: TGTGCCACCAGCAGAGATTACCAGGGGGCTTCAGAGACCCAGTACTTC. The chain employs TRBV15 and TRBJ2-5, with TRBD1 identical over 8 bases. The CDR3 contains 16 residues. Germline loops: CDR1 LNHNV, CDR2 YYDKDF (reference sequence). V trimming: 0 bases; J trimming: 4 bases; junction bases outside the gene matches: 7.

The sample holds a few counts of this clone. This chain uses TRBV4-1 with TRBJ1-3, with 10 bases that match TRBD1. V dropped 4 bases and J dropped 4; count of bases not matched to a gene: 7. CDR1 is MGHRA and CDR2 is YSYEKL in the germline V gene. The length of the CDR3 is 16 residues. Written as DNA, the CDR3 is TGCGCCAGCAGCCCCCTCGGGACAGGGGACGGAAACACCATATATTTT. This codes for CASSPLGTGDGNTIYF.

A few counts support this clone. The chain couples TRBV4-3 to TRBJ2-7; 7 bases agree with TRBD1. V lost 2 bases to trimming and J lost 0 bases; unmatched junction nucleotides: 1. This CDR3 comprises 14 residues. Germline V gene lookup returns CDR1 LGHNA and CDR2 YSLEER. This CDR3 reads CASSQYRGSYEQYF. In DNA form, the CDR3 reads TGCGCCAGCAGCCAATACAGGGGCTCCTACGAGCAGTACTTC.

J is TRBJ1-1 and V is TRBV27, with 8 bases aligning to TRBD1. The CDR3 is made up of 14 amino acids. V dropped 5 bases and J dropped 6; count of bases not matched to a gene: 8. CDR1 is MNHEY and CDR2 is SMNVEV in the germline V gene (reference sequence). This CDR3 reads CASSARQGASEAFF. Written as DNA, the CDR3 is TGTGCCAGCAGTGCTCGCCAGGGGGCCTCTGAAGCTTTCTTT.